This T cell receptor beta chain was retrieved from a study of glioma-infiltrating T cells after dendritic cell vaccination. Turning to the study itself: Patients received autologous tumor lysate-pulsed dendritic cell vaccination between about 2003 and 2013.

As for this clone: Its antigen is as yet unknown.

The CDR3 has 16 amino acids. V lost 0 bases, J lost 8 bases, and 10 bases stayed unmatched. Germline-derived CDR1 and CDR2 are LGHNA and YNFKEQ. Study-wide results and caveats: No direct clonality-survival link was found; a diverse polyclonal response may matter.

The data were produced by immunoSEQ multiplex PCR, yet TCRdb's version contains in-frame clones alone and is incomplete. The data show more than 85,000 clones, 85% seen once. The material sequenced was blood, taken before dendritic cell vaccination. The source of this sequence is a human donor with glioblastoma. The V and J genes are TRBV4-2 and TRBJ2-4; TRBD2 matches 7 bases. The CDR3, as DNA: TGTGCCAGCAGCCAAGAGGCGGGGGTAATCGAATACATTCAGTACTTC. Residues: CASSQEAGVIEYIQYF.